This T cell receptor (beta chain) was sequenced for a study of blood T cell repertoires in COVID-19. Assay used: immunoSEQ multiplex PCR; TCRdb lists only in-frame clones, some missing. The table has about 440,000 clones, approximately 89% seen once. During active infection, Seattle patients enrolled and were then monitored through disease. The CDR3 consists of 15 residues. Trimming took 0 bases from V and 4 from J, leaving 13 bases between them. Per germline, CDR1 SGHRS and CDR2 YFSETQ. Source material: peripheral blood. V is TRBV5-1 and J is TRBJ1-1, with D possibly TRBD1 on 5 matching bases. The sequence was collected from a woman aged 50 to 60 with COVID-19, enrolled during active disease. CDR3 loop: CASSLVQGSPTEAFF. CDR3 DNA: TGCGCCAGCAGCTTGGTTCAGGGTTCGCCCACTGAAGCTTTCTTT.